This TCR beta chain was profiled in a study of cytomegalovirus exposure and HLA in healthy donors. Overall study results and limits: The study recorded 164 TCR beta chains that were cytomegalovirus-associated.

The PCR ran on 60 Vbeta and 13 Jbeta primers. Measured with immunoSEQ multiplex PCR; TCRdb has only the in-frame clones, and not every one. The table shows 83,000 or so clones, with nearly 80% occurring only once. Notes on this clone: The antigen remains unidentified.

CDR1 SGHTA and CDR2 FQGNSA come from the germline V gene. This CDR3 is 15 amino acids long. The germline V and J ends were trimmed by 2 bases and 4 bases, with 11 bases remaining between them. The sequence was collected from a female donor in good health and CMV-seronegative. The sequencing sample was made of PBMCs. The V call is TRBV7-2, the J call TRBJ1-4; D is undetermined. CDR3 region: CASSLKRSNNEKLFF. DNA for the CDR3: TGTGCCAGCAGCTTAAAACGGAGCAATAATGAAAAACTGTTTTTT.